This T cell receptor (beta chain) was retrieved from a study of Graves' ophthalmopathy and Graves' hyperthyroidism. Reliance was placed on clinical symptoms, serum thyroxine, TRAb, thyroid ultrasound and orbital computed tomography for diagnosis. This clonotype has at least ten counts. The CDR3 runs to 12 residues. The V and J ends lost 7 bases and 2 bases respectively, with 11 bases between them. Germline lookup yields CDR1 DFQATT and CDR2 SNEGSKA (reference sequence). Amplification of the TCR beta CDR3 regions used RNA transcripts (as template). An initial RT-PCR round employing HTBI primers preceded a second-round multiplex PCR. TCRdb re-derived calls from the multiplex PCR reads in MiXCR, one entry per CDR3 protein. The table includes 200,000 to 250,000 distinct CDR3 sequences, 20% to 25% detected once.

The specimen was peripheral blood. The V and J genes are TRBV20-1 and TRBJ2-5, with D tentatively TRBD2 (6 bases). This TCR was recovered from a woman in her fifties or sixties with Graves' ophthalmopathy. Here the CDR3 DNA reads TGCAGTGTTCACCGGGAGCAAGAGACCCAGTACTTC. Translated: CSVHREQETQYF.